This passage covers 18 T cell receptor beta chains from one sample sequenced in a study of OX40 agonist ivuxolimab in advanced cancers. TCRdb's table, derived via immunoSEQ multiplex PCR, lists solely in-frame clones and lacks some. Altogether about 14,000 clones are present, about 89% being singletons, with the ten largest covering over 20%. Sequences were derived from CD4+ or CD8+ T cells sorted from blood, sampled in a trial of the OX40 agonist ivuxolimab. The receptor source for this set is an adult with an advanced solid tumor such as melanoma, head and neck, liver or kidney cancer.

The rearrangement joins TRBV7-9 to TRBJ2-7; D is unclear. CDR1 is SEHNR, CDR2 FQNEAQ, per germline (reference sequence). The CDR3 sequence is 13 residues long. Trimming removed 0 bases at V and 2 bases at J, with 5 bases between. CDR3 sequence: CASSLAPAYEQYF. The CDR3 nucleotides are TGTGCCAGCAGCTTAGCGCCAGCCTACGAGCAGTACTTC.

This clone has only a few counts. CDR3 bases: TGTGCCAGCCATCTTAGCTACGAGCAGTACTTC. This encodes CASHLSYEQYF. This sequence joins TRBV2 and TRBJ2-7; D unclear. Germline V gene lookup returns CDR1 SNHLY and CDR2 FYNNEI. CDR3 length: 11 residues. The ends were cut back, 8 bases at V and 3 bases at J, with 8 bases in the middle.

The chain uses TRBV27 and TRBJ2-3, with D perhaps matching TRBD2 (6 bases). The CDR3 extends over 14 amino acids. Deletions cut 7 bases from V and 0 bases from J, with 11 bases between. The germline V gene has CDR1 MNHEY and CDR2 SMNVEV (reference sequence). Here the CDR3 DNA reads TGTGCCAGCACCATTGGGGGGAGCACAGATACGCAGTATTTT. Translating it yields CASTIGGSTDTQYF.

This clone occurred once. The chain carries TRBV27 and TRBJ2-3; TRBD2 matches 10 bases. CDR1 MNHEY and CDR2 SMNVEV come from the germline V gene (reference sequence). V dropped 5 bases and J dropped 1; count of bases not matched to a gene: 12. The CDR3 is 18 amino acids. Here the CDR3 reads CASSIYPPSGSGTDTQYF. For the CDR3, the DNA is TGTGCCAGCAGTATATACCCTCCTAGCGGGAGTGGCACAGATACGCAGTATTTT.

The chain has TRBV7-8 and TRBJ2-3, with 10 bases that match TRBD2. V dropped 3 bases and J dropped 4; count of bases not matched to a gene: 7. The CDR3 runs 16 residues. Germline-derived CDR1 and CDR2 are SGHVS and FQNEAQ. CDR3 coding DNA: TGTGCCAGCAGCTTTAAGCTAGCGGGAGTACCAGATACGCAGTATTTT. Its translation is CASSFKLAGVPDTQYF.

The CDR3 loop is CASSPIPGDYGYTF. CDR3 DNA sequence: TGTGCCAGCAGTCCAATCCCAGGGGACTATGGCTACACCTTC. This rearrangement joins TRBV27 to TRBJ1-2; maybe TRBD1 (6 bases). V gave up 5 bases and J gave up 3 bases, with 13 bases separating them. This CDR3 spans 14 amino acids. In germline, CDR1 is MNHEY, CDR2 SMNVEV (reference sequence).

This clone is medium-sized by share. The chain joins TRBV19 to TRBJ1-1, with unresolved D. This CDR3 comprises 13 residues. V lost 7 bases and J lost 6, with 15 bases in between. Germline V gives CDR1 LNHDA, CDR2 SQIVND (reference sequence). CDR3 nucleotides: TGTGCCAGTAAAGCCCACATCCGATCTGAAGCTTTCTTT. Protein: CASKAHIRSEAFF.

The rearrangement joins TRBV27 to TRBJ2-1; D is perhaps TRBD1 (5 bases). The length of the CDR3 is 13 residues. Germline CDR1 is MNHEY and CDR2 is SMNVEV (reference sequence). The V end was cut by 2 bases, the J end by 7 bases, with 9 bases between. CDR3 nucleotides: TGTGCCAGCAGTTTAGCCAGGGCTAATGAGCAGTTCTTC. Its protein is CASSLARANEQFF.

This clone has a single count. This rearrangement joins TRBV14 to TRBJ2-1; D may correspond to TRBD1 or TRBD2 (5 bases each). Germline lookup yields CDR1 SGHDN and CDR2 FVKESK. The CDR3 length is 12 residues. Deletions cut 4 bases from V and 9 bases from J, with 10 bases between. CDR3: CASSPPGGEQFF. The CDR3 coding sequence is TGTGCCAGCAGCCCGCCTGGGGGTGAGCAGTTCTTC.

This chain links TRBV28 with TRBJ2-1; the D is unclear. Germline lookup yields CDR1 MDHEN and CDR2 SYDVKM. Trimming left V 2 bases short and J 2 bases short, with 10 bases between. The CDR3 is 15 residues long. CDR3 coding DNA: TGTGCCAGCAGTTTACCCGCGTGGGCCTACAATGAGCAGTTCTTC. Its translation is CASSLPAWAYNEQFF.

The genes are TRBV7-2 and TRBJ2-7; D is uncertain. Germline loops: CDR1 SGHTA, CDR2 FQGNSA. This CDR3 has 14 amino acids. V lost 0 bases to trimming and J lost 3 bases, with 9 bases between them. In nucleotides, the CDR3 is TGTGCCAGCAGCTTAGCCGGCTTGGGCTACGAGCAGTACTTC. Residues: CASSLAGLGYEQYF.

The rearrangement joins TRBV18 to TRBJ2-1, with 7 positions matching TRBD2. J lost 5 bases, V lost 3 bases, and 13 bases had no gene match. This CDR3 contains 17 residues. Per germline, CDR1 KGHSH and CDR2 LQKENI. The CDR3 nucleotides are TGTGCCAGCTCACCCCAGTTTGGGCGGGAGTCTCACAATGAGCAGTTCTTC. It encodes CASSPQFGRESHNEQFF.

The genes are TRBV12-5 and TRBJ1-2; D is perhaps TRBD1 (5 bases). V gave up 3 bases and J gave up 0 bases, with 20 bases separating them. The CDR3 runs 18 residues. The V gene's germline CDR1 is LGHNT and CDR2 FRNRAP. CDR3 loop: CASGFMVGETDSNYGYTF. CDR3 coding DNA: TGTGCTAGTGGTTTTATGGTAGGGGAGACAGATTCTAACTATGGCTACACCTTC.

This clone was recorded a few times. The chain recombines TRBV9 with TRBJ2-6; 9 nucleotides match TRBD1. The V gene end was trimmed by 3 bases and the J gene end by 1 base; junction bases not matched to a gene: 11. Germline CDR1 and CDR2: SGDLS and YYNGEE. The CDR3 sequence is 19 residues long. The CDR3 nucleotides read TGTGCCAGCAGCGCACCCTACAGGGGGCAGTTTTCTGGGGCCAACGTCCTGACTTTC. It encodes CASSAPYRGQFSGANVLTF. The entire variable domain, with the rest obtained from reference TRBV9 and TRBJ2-6, is as follows: DSGVTQTPKHLITATGQRVTLRCSPRSGDLSVYWYQQSLDQGLQFLIQYYNGEERAKGNILERFSAQQFPDLHSELNLSSLELGDSALYFCASSAPYRGQFSGANVLTFGAGSRLTVL.

This sequence joins TRBV4-2 and TRBJ1-4, with D maybe TRBD1 (6 bases). This CDR3 is 16 amino acids long. V lost 0 bases and J lost 4, with 12 bases in between. The germline V gene has CDR1 LGHNA and CDR2 YNFKEQ. The CDR3 region has the DNA TGTGCCAGCAGCCAAGAGACGGGACAACTTAATGAAAAACTGTTTTTT. Amino acid sequence: CASSQETGQLNEKLFF.

The gene calls are TRBV10-3 and TRBJ2-2, with D tentatively TRBD2 (6 bases). This CDR3 contains 17 residues. Trimming stripped 7 bases from V and 6 bases from J, with 24 bases between. Germline CDR1 reads ENHRY; CDR2 reads SYGVKD. As DNA, the CDR3 is TGTGCCATCATGTCCGATGTAGCGGACCCAAAGGCCGGGGAGCTGTTTTTT. Translated, it gives CAIMSDVADPKAGELFF.

This sequence joins TRBV7-6 and TRBJ2-7; 12 nucleotides line up with TRBD2. Germline-derived CDR1 and CDR2 are SGHVS and FNYEAQ. This CDR3 region has 15 residues. J was trimmed by 7 bases and V by 1 base; bases with no gene match: 5. The CDR3, as DNA: TGTGCCAGCAGCTTAGAGACTAGCGGGAGCTGGGAGCAGTACTTC. Translation gives CASSLETSGSWEQYF.

The rearrangement links TRBV9 to TRBJ2-3; 9 positions match TRBD1. CDR3 length: 16 residues. V was clipped by 4 bases and J by 6 bases; unmatched bases: 12. CDR1 SGDLS and CDR2 YYNGEE come from the germline V gene. The CDR3 coding sequence is TGTGCCAGCAGCCCAGAAGGGACAGGGACGGATGATACGCAGTATTTT. Its protein product is CASSPEGTGTDDTQYF.